The sequence of this T cell receptor (beta chain) was determined in a study of T-cell memory formation after mild COVID-19. TCRdb re-called the 5' RACE reads with MiXCR, one entry per CDR3 protein. The sample holds roughly 280,000 distinct CDR3 sequences, roughly 8.2% seen once. The CDR3 covers 17 residues. V lost 4 bases, J lost 0 bases, and 8 bases stayed unmatched. Per germline, CDR1 SGHNT and CDR2 YYREEE (reference sequence). The receptor was derived from a young man who had mild COVID-19 (a few samples of this study predate the infection). Cell type and time point are not known. This chain links TRBV5-4 with TRBJ2-4; TRBD1 matches at 9 bases. Input material: PBMCs or a T cell subset sorted from them (not recorded which). CDR3 sequence reads: CASSPGQGSGAKNIQYF. In DNA, the CDR3 is TGTGCCAGCAGCCCCGGACAGGGGAGTGGAGCCAAAAACATTCAGTACTTC.